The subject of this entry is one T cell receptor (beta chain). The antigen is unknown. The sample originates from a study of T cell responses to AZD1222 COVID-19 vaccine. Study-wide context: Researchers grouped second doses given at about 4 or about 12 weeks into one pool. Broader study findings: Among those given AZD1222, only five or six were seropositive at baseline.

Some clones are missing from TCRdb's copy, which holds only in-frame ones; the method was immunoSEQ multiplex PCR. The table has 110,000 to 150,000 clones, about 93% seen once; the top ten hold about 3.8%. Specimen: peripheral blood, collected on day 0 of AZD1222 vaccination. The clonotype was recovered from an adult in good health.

The CDR3 region has the DNA TGTGCCAGCAGCCAAGATAAGCTACGGGGCGAGGTCCGGCCAACTAATGAAAAACTGTTTTTT. This gives the protein CASSQDKLRGEVRPTNEKLFF. The rearrangement uses TRBV3-1 (or the pseudogene TRBV3-2) and TRBJ1-4; D perhaps matches TRBD1 (5 bases). The CDR3 extends over 21 amino acids. The germline V gene encodes CDR1 LGHDT and CDR2 YNNKEL (reference sequence). V gave up 0 bases and J gave up 0 bases, with 23 bases separating them.